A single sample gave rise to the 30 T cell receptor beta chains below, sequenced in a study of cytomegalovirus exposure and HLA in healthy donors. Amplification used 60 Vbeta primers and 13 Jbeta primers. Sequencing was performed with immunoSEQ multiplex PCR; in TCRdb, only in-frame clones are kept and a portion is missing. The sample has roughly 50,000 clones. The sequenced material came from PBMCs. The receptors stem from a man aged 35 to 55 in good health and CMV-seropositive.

The CDR3 loop is CASSESEGGNADTQYF. The CDR3 nucleotides read TGCGCCAGCAGTGAGTCGGAGGGAGGTAACGCAGATACGCAGTATTTT. This chain links TRBV10-1 with TRBJ2-3; D may be TRBD2 (6 bases). CDR3 size: 16 residues. Germline CDR1 WNHNN, CDR2 SYGVQD (reference sequence). The germline V and J ends were trimmed by 0 bases and 4 bases, with 14 bases remaining between them.

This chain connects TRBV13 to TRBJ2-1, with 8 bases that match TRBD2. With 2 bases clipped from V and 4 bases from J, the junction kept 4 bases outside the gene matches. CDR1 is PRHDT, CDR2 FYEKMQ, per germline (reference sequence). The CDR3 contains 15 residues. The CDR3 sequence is CASSLTGLGYNEQFF. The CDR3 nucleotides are TGTGCCAGCAGCTTAACGGGACTAGGGTACAATGAGCAGTTCTTC.

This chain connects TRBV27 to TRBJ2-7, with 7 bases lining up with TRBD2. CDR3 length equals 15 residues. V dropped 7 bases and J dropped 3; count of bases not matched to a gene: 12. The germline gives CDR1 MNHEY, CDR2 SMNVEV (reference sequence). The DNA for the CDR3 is TGTGCCAGCACCCCCTCCGGGGGGAACTACTACGAGCAGTACTTC. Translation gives CASTPSGGNYYEQYF.

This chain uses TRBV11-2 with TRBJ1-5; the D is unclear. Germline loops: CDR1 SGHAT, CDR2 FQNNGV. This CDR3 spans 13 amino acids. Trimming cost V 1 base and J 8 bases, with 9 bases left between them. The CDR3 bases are TGTGCCAGCAGCTTAGGTTACCGAGAGCCCCAGCATTTT. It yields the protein CASSLGYREPQHF.

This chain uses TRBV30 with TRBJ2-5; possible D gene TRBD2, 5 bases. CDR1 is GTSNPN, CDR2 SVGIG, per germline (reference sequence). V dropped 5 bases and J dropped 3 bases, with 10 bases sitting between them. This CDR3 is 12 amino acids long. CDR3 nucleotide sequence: TGTGCCTGGGGGGAGACAAAAGAGACCCAGTACTTC. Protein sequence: CAWGETKETQYF.

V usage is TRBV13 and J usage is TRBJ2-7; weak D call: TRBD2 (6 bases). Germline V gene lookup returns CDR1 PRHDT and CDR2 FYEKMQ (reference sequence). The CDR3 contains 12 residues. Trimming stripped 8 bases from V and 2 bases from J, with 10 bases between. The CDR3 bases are TGTGCCAGCTCGGGGGAAACCTACGAGCAGTACTTC. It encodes CASSGETYEQYF.

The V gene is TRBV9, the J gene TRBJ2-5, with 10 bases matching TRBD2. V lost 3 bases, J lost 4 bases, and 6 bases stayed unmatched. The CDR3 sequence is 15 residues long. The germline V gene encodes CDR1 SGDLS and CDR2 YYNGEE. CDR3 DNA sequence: TGTGCCAGCAGCGCGAGCGGGGGGGCCGGAGAGACCCAGTACTTC. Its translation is CASSASGGAGETQYF.

This CDR3 reads CASYDFSGSSGANVLTF. The CDR3 region has the DNA TGTGCCAGTTATGACTTTAGCGGATCCTCTGGGGCCAACGTCCTGACTTTC. V and J are TRBV2 and TRBJ2-6, with TRBD2 as a possible D gene (6 bases). This CDR3 has 17 residues. The germline V gene encodes CDR1 SNHLY and CDR2 FYNNEI. V was shortened by 9 bases and J by 0 bases, with 18 bases between the two germline ends.

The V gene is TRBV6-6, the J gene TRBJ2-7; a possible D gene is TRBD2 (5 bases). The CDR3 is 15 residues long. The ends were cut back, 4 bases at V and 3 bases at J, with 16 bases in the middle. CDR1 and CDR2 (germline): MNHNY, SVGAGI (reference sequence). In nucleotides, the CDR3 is TGTGCCAGCAGTTCTAGCCGAAAGGGAGACTACGAGCAGTACTTC. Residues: CASSSSRKGDYEQYF.

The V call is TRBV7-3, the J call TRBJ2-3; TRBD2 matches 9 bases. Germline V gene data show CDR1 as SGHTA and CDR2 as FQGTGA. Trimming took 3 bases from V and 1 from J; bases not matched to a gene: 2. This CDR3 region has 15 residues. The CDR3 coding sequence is TGTGCCAGCAGCTTGGAGCGGGGGGGCACAGATACGCAGTATTTT. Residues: CASSLERGGTDTQYF.

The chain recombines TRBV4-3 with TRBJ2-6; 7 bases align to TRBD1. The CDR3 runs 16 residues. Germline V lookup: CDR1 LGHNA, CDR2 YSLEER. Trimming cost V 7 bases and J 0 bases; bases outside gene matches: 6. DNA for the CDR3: TGCGCCAGCAACAGGGGAAGGGTCTCTGGGGCCAACGTCCTGACTTTC. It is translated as CASNRGRVSGANVLTF.

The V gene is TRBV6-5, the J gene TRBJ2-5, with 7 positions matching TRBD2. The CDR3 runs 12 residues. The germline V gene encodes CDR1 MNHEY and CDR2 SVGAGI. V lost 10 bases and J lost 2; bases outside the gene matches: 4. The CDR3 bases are TGTGCCACAAAGGGACTACAAGAGACCCAGTACTTC. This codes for CATKGLQETQYF.

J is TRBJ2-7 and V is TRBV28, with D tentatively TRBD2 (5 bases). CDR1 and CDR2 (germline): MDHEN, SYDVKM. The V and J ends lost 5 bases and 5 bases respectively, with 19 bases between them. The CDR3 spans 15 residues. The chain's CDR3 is CASSTSTARADEQYF. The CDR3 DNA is TGTGCCAGCAGTACCTCGACCGCGCGGGCTGACGAGCAGTACTTC.

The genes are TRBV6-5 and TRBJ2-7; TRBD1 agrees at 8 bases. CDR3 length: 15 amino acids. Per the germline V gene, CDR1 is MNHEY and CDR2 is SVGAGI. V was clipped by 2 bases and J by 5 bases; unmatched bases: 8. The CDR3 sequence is CASSYRHRGTNEQYF. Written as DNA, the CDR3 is TGTGCCAGCAGTTACAGGCACAGGGGGACGAACGAGCAGTACTTC.

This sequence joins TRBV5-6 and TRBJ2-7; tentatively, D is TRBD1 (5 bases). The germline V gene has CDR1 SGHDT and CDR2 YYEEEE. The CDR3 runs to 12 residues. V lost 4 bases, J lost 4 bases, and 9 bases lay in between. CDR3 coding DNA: TGTGCCAGCAGCGACCAGGGATACGAGCAGTACTTC. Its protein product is CASSDQGYEQYF.

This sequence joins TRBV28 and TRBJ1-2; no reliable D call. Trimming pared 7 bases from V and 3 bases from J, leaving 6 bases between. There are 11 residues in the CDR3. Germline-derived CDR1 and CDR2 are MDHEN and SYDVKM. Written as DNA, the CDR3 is TGTGCCAGCACCGACTACTATGGCTACACCTTC. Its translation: CASTDYYGYTF.

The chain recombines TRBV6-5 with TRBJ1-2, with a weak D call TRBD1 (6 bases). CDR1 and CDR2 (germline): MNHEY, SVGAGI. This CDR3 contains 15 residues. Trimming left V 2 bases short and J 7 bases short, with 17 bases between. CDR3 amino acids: CASSYGPGVSSGYTF. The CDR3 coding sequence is TGTGCCAGCAGTTACGGGCCAGGGGTTTCCTCTGGCTACACCTTC.

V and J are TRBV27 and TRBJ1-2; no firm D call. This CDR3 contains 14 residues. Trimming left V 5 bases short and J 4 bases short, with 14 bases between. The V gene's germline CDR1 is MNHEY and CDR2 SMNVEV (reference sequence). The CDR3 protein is CASSALQEGYGYTF. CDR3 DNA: TGTGCCAGCAGTGCCCTTCAGGAGGGCTATGGCTACACCTTC.

The CDR3 bases are TGCGCCAGCAGCCAACAGGGCCCTGGGATGAACACTGAAGCTTTCTTT. Encoded protein: CASSQQGPGMNTEAFF. J is TRBJ1-1 and V is TRBV5-1; D perhaps matches TRBD1 (6 bases). Germline-derived CDR1 and CDR2 are SGHRS and YFSETQ. The CDR3 is 16 residues long. The ends were cut back, 4 bases at V and 0 bases at J, with 16 bases in the middle.

This CDR3 is CASSFPSGNEQYF. The DNA of the CDR3 is TGTGCCAGCAGTTTTCCCAGCGGGAACGAGCAGTACTTC. The gene calls are TRBV28 and TRBJ2-7, with 7 bases that match TRBD2. The CDR3 is made up of 13 amino acids. Germline V gene sequence: CDR1 MDHEN, CDR2 SYDVKM. V trimming: 3 bases; J trimming: 5 bases; junction bases outside the gene matches: 4.

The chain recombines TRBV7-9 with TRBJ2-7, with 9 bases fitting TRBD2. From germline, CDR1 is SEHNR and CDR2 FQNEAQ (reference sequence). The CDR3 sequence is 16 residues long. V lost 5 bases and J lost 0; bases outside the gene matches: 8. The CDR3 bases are TGTGCCAGCAGCAAGACTAGCGGACTACTCTCCTACGAGCAGTACTTC. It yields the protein CASSKTSGLLSYEQYF.

The CDR3 bases are TGCGCCAGCAGCTTGGTAGCAGCCTCCTACGAGCAGTACTTC. As protein: CASSLVAASYEQYF. The chain couples TRBV5-1 to TRBJ2-7; no clear D. This CDR3 is 14 amino acids long. The germline V gene has CDR1 SGHRS and CDR2 YFSETQ. With 0 bases removed from V and 0 bases from J, the gap between germline ends came to 7 bases.

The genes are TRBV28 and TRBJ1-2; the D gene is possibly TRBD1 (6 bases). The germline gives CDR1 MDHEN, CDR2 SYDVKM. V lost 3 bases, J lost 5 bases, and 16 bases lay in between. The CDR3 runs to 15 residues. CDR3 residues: CASSFPLGQPYGYTF. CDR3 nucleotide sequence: TGTGCCAGCAGTTTCCCACTAGGACAGCCTTATGGCTACACCTTC.

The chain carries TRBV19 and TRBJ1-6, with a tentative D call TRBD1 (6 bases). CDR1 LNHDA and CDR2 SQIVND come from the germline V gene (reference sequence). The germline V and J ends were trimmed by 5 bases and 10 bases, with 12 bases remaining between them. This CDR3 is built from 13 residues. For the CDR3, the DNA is TGTGCCAGTAGTCCAGGGGCACGATCACCCCTCCACTTT. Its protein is CASSPGARSPLHF.

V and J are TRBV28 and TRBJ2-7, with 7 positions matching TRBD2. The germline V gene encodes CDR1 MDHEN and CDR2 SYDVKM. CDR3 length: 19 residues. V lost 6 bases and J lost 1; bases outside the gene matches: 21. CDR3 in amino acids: CASSAGYTLGSSGSYEQYF. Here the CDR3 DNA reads TGTGCCAGCAGCGCCGGTTACACGTTAGGGTCTAGCGGTTCCTACGAGCAGTACTTC. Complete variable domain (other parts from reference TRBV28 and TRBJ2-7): DVKVTQSSRYLVKRTGEKVFLECVQDMDHENMFWYRQDPGLGLRLIYFSYDVKMKEKGDIPEGYSVSREKKERFSLILESASTNQTSMYLCASSAGYTLGSSGSYEQYFGPGTRLTVT.

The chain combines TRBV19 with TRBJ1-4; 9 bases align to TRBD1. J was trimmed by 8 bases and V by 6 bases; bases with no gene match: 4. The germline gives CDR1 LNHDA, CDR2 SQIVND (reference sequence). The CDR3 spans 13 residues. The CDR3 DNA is TGTGCCAGTAGGGACAGGGGAGGAGAAAAACTGTTTTTT. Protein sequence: CASRDRGGEKLFF.

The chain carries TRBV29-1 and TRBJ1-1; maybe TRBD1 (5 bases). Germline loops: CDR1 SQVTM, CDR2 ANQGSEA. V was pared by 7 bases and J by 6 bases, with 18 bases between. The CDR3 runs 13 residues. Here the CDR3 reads CSAQRSRAAEAFF. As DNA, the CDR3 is TGCAGCGCCCAACGGAGCAGGGCGGCTGAAGCTTTCTTT.

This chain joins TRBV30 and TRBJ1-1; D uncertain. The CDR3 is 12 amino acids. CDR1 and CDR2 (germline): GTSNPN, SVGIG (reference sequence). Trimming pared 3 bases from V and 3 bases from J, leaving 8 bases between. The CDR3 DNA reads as TGTGCCTGGAGGGAGACCGACACTGAAGCTTTCTTT. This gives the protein CAWRETDTEAFF.

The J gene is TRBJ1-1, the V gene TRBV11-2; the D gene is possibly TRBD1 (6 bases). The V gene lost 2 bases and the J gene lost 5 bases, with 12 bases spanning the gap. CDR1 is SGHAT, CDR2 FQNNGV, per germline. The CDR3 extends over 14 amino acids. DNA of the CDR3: TGTGCCAGCAGCTTAATACAGGGAAGTACTGAAGCTTTCTTT. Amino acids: CASSLIQGSTEAFF.

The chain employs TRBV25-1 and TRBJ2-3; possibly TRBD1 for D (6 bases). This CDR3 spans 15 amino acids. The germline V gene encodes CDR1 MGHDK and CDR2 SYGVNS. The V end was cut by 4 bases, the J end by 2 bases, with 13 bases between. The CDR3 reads CASSGTVSDTDTQYF. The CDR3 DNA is TGTGCCAGCAGTGGGACAGTTTCGGACACAGATACGCAGTATTTT.